Below are 31 T cell receptor beta chains sequenced from a single sample in a study of blood T cell repertoires in COVID-19. The repertoire was sequenced with immunoSEQ multiplex PCR; TCRdb's copy has only in-frame clones and lacks some. This table holds 200,000 to 250,000 clones, roughly 88% found once. The source material was PBMCs or T cells enriched from blood (not recorded which). These receptors were collected from a woman between 40 and 55 years old with acute COVID-19.

The chain combines TRBV18 with TRBJ1-1; no clear D. V was cut by 5 bases and J by 0 bases, with 16 bases left in between. Germline loops: CDR1 KGHSH, CDR2 LQKENI. This CDR3 region has 16 residues. The CDR3: CASSNHGEVMNTEAFF. The DNA of the CDR3 is TGTGCCAGCTCAAACCATGGGGAGGTTATGAACACTGAAGCTTTCTTT.

The gene calls are TRBV27 and TRBJ2-2; TRBD1 might be the D (6 bases). CDR1 is MNHEY, CDR2 SMNVEV, per germline (reference sequence). Trimming stripped 4 bases from V and 0 bases from J, with 9 bases between. This CDR3 region has 15 residues. The CDR3 reads CASSWGLSNTGELFF. The CDR3 nucleotides read TGTGCCAGCAGTTGGGGGCTTTCGAACACCGGGGAGCTGTTTTTT.

The genes are TRBV6-2 or TRBV6-3 and TRBJ1-2; D not resolved. Trimming shortened V by 5 bases and J by 3 bases, and 7 bases separated the two germline ends. From germline, CDR1 is MNHEY and CDR2 SVGEGT. The length of the CDR3 is 12 residues. The CDR3 here is CASSRRDYGYTF. For the CDR3, the DNA is TGTGCCAGCAGTCGGAGGGACTATGGCTACACCTTC.

The V gene is TRBV27, the J gene TRBJ2-7, with 7 bases fitting TRBD1. Germline V gene data show CDR1 as MNHEY and CDR2 as SMNVEV (reference sequence). With 5 bases clipped from V and 2 bases from J, the junction kept 9 bases outside the gene matches. The CDR3 has 15 amino acids. This chain's CDR3 is CASSPRTGKAYEQYV. The CDR3 bases are TGTGCCAGCAGTCCGAGGACAGGAAAAGCCTACGAGCAGTACGTC.

The rearrangement joins TRBV3-1 (or the pseudogene TRBV3-2) to TRBJ1-3, with D possibly TRBD1 on 6 matching bases. There are 17 residues in the CDR3. CDR1 is LGHDT, CDR2 YNNKEL, per germline (reference sequence). Trimming shortened V by 6 bases and J by 0 bases, and 18 bases separated the two germline ends. The DNA for the CDR3 is TGTGCCAGCAGGGACCCCAGGGGCAAACACTCTGGAAACACCATATATTTT. Residues: CASRDPRGKHSGNTIYF.

This clone was observed a single time. The rearrangement joins TRBV7-9 to TRBJ1-2; D possibly corresponds to TRBD1 (6 bases). Trimming took 3 bases from V and 7 from J, leaving 15 bases between them. CDR1 is SEHNR, CDR2 FQNEAQ, per germline (reference sequence). This CDR3 is built from 14 residues. The CDR3 nucleotides read TGTGCCAGCAGCTTGACAGGAGGCCGGTCTGGCTACACCTTC. Translating gives CASSLTGGRSGYTF.

V usage is TRBV18 and J usage is TRBJ2-7; 9 nucleotides line up with TRBD1. The germline V gene has CDR1 KGHSH and CDR2 LQKENI. The CDR3 is 15 amino acids. With V trimmed by 2 bases and J by 0 bases, 2 bases remained unmatched. The CDR3 here is CASSPGTGTSYEQYF. The CDR3, as DNA: TGTGCCAGCTCACCAGGGACAGGGACCTCCTACGAGCAGTACTTC.

The rearrangement uses TRBV19 and TRBJ1-2; TRBD1 matches at 7 bases. Germline CDR1 and CDR2: LNHDA and SQIVND (reference sequence). Trimming at V came to 7 bases and at J to 4 bases, leaving 15 bases not matched to a gene. This CDR3 spans 16 amino acids. CDR3 protein: CASNPMGSQGVYGYTF. The DNA of the CDR3 is TGTGCCAGTAACCCAATGGGAAGTCAGGGGGTCTATGGCTACACCTTC.

The chain employs TRBV3-1 (or the pseudogene TRBV3-2) and TRBJ1-2, with 7 bases identical to TRBD1. V lost 7 bases, J lost 4 bases, and 6 bases stayed unmatched. The germline CDR1 and CDR2 sequences are LGHDT and YNNKEL (reference sequence). CDR3 length equals 13 residues. CDR3 DNA: TGTGCCAGCACACAGGGGCCCTTCTATGGCTACACCTTC. It specifies CASTQGPFYGYTF.

This chain uses TRBV11-2 with TRBJ2-1, with D perhaps TRBD2 (5 bases). This CDR3 has 16 amino acids. V dropped 1 base and J dropped 4 bases, with 14 bases sitting between them. The germline V gene has CDR1 SGHAT and CDR2 FQNNGV. The CDR3 DNA sequence: TGTGCCAGCAGCTTAGCGGGATACCCCCCGTACAATGAGCAGTTCTTC. Translation: CASSLAGYPPYNEQFF.

V gene TRBV15 combines with J gene TRBJ2-7; perhaps TRBD1 as D (6 bases). Per the germline V gene, CDR1 is LNHNV and CDR2 is YYDKDF (reference sequence). Trimming left V 0 bases short and J 6 bases short, with 12 bases between. The CDR3 totals 14 residues. The CDR3 DNA follows: TGTGCCACCAGCAGAGATGTGGCCAGGGGCGAGCAGTACTTC. It specifies CATSRDVARGEQYF.

The V gene is TRBV19, the J gene TRBJ2-3, with D maybe TRBD2 (6 bases). The CDR3 consists of 11 residues. The V gene lost 7 bases and the J gene lost 4 bases, with 6 bases spanning the gap. Germline V gives CDR1 LNHDA, CDR2 SQIVND (reference sequence). As DNA, the CDR3 is TGTGCCAGTACGGGAGCAGATACGCAGTATTTT. Amino acids: CASTGADTQYF.

V is TRBV7-6 and J is TRBJ1-3; D gene uncertain. The V end lost 4 bases, the J end lost 8 bases, and 15 bases lay between the germline ends. The CDR3 totals 14 residues. Germline assignment: CDR1 SGHVS and CDR2 FNYEAQ. DNA for the CDR3: TGTGCCAGCAGCTCTGGGAGTTGGGGAGACACCATATATTTT. Its protein is CASSSGSWGDTIYF.

This clone was counted between two and nine times. The rearrangement uses TRBV9 and TRBJ1-3, with D possibly matching TRBD1 (6 bases). Per germline, CDR1 SGDLS and CDR2 YYNGEE. V was shortened by 4 bases and J by 0 bases, with 11 bases between the two germline ends. The CDR3 consists of 15 residues. CDR3 region: CASSPQDSSGNTIYF. DNA of the CDR3: TGTGCCAGCAGCCCCCAGGACAGCTCTGGAAACACCATATATTTT.

The chain uses TRBV29-1 and TRBJ2-3; TRBD1 matches 7 bases. With 5 bases clipped from V and 1 base from J, the junction kept 3 bases outside the gene matches. The CDR3 length is 13 residues. Germline values: CDR1 SQVTM, CDR2 ANQGSEA. CDR3 region: CSVYRGGTDTQYF. The CDR3 DNA reads as TGCAGCGTTTACAGGGGCGGCACAGATACGCAGTATTTT.

The gene calls are TRBV9 and TRBJ1-5; D remains unclear. V was shortened by 0 bases and J by 7 bases, with 8 bases between the two germline ends. CDR3 length: 13 amino acids. From germline, CDR1 is SGDLS and CDR2 YYNGEE. CDR3 loop: CASSVVYRQPQHF. For the CDR3, the DNA is TGTGCCAGCAGCGTAGTCTACCGACAGCCCCAGCATTTT.

The J gene is TRBJ2-3, the V gene TRBV6-1, with TRBD2 identical over 10 bases. Losses at the gene ends were 5 bases for V and 3 bases for J; bases not matched to a gene: 5. Per germline, CDR1 MNHNS and CDR2 SASEGT. The CDR3 is made up of 15 amino acids. The CDR3, as DNA: TGTGCCAGCAGTTCCGGGACTAGCGAGACAGATACGCAGTATTTT. Protein product: CASSSGTSETDTQYF.

This sequence joins TRBV5-1 and TRBJ1-2; possibly TRBD1 for D (5 bases). Germline CDR1 is SGHRS and CDR2 is YFSETQ. The CDR3 runs to 15 residues. V dropped 4 bases and J dropped 4 bases, with 17 bases sitting between them. CDR3 residues: CASSPDSGGSYGYTF. Written as DNA, the CDR3 is TGCGCCAGCAGCCCCGATTCTGGGGGGAGCTATGGCTACACCTTC.

The chain recombines TRBV7-2 with TRBJ2-1, with unresolved D. Germline CDR1 is SGHTA and CDR2 is FQGNSA. V was trimmed by 1 base and J by 0 bases, leaving 13 bases between them. This CDR3 has 17 residues. Here the CDR3 DNA reads TGTGCCAGCAGCTTAGGAGGAGCCTCACGCTCCTACAATGAGCAGTTCTTC. This encodes CASSLGGASRSYNEQFF. The variable domain in full, completed from reference TRBV7-2 and TRBJ2-1, reads GAGVSQSPSNKVTEKGKDVELRCDPISGHTALYWYRQSLGQGLEFLIYFQGNSAPDKSGLPSDRFSAERTGGSVSTLTIQRTQQEDSAVYLCASSLGGASRSYNEQFFGPGTRLTVL.

The chain employs TRBV2 and TRBJ1-4, with D maybe TRBD1 (5 bases). Looked up from germline, CDR1 is SNHLY and CDR2 is FYNNEI. V dropped 8 bases and J dropped 8 bases, with 18 bases sitting between them. The CDR3 has 14 residues. DNA of the CDR3: TGTGCCAGCGTGGGCGGGGGAGGACTCGAAAAACTGTTTTTT. This translates into CASVGGGGLEKLFF.

The chain joins TRBV11-2 to TRBJ2-5; D unresolved. Germline V CDR1 and CDR2: SGHAT, FQNNGV. Deletions cut 0 bases from V and 4 bases from J, with 6 bases between. The CDR3 loop spans 13 amino acids. This CDR3 is CASSLEMRETQYF. CDR3 DNA sequence: TGTGCCAGCAGCTTAGAAATGAGAGAGACCCAGTACTTC. Full variable domain (outside the CDR3, taken from reference TRBV11-2 and TRBJ2-5): EAGVAQSPRYKIIEKRQSVAFWCNPISGHATLYWYQQILGQGPKLLIQFQNNGVVDDSQLPKDRFSAERLKGVDSTLKIQPAKLEDSAVYLCASSLEMRETQYFGPGTRLLVL.

V and J are TRBV24-1 and TRBJ1-3, with TRBD1 identical over 9 bases. Germline V gene sequence: CDR1 KGHDR, CDR2 SFDVKD. The ends lost 5 bases at V and 4 bases at J; junction bases unmatched: 8. This CDR3 is 16 amino acids long. The CDR3 loop reads CATSAAGTGPGNTIYF. CDR3 nucleotides: TGTGCCACCAGTGCCGCCGGGACAGGGCCCGGAAACACCATATATTTT.

About this clone itself: The junction and the germline gene differ at one end; a read error may be behind it. This chain connects TRBV30 to TRBJ1-2, with TRBD1 matching over 9 bases. Germline-derived CDR1 and CDR2 are GTSNPN and SVGIG (reference sequence). The CDR3 is 14 amino acids. The CDR3 bases are TGTGCCGGGAGGACAGGGGAAGCTAACTATGGCTACACCTTC. Translating it yields CAGRTGEANYGYTF.

The genes are TRBV13 and TRBJ1-2; 9 bases are shared with TRBD1. V gave up 0 bases and J gave up 5 bases; unmatched junction bases: 13. CDR3 length equals 18 residues. Germline CDR1 PRHDT, CDR2 FYEKMQ (reference sequence). The CDR3 here is CASSLGSNMGQGIYGYTF. The CDR3 DNA reads as TGTGCCAGCAGCTTAGGATCAAATATGGGACAGGGCATTTATGGCTACACCTTC.

V is TRBV3-1 (or the pseudogene TRBV3-2) and J is TRBJ1-2; the D is unclear. V shed 6 bases and J shed 3 bases, with 11 bases lying between them. This CDR3 is 13 amino acids long. Germline CDR1 reads LGHDT; CDR2 reads YNNKEL (reference sequence). CDR3 in amino acids: CASRSGTDYGYTF. CDR3 nucleotides: TGTGCCAGCAGATCAGGTACGGACTATGGCTACACCTTC.

This chain uses TRBV4-1 with TRBJ2-5; TRBD1 agrees at 10 bases. After removal of 4 bases from V and 3 bases from J, the junction contained 2 bases not matched to a gene. The CDR3 sequence is 14 residues long. Germline assignment: CDR1 MGHRA and CDR2 YSYEKL. Written as DNA, the CDR3 is TGCGCCAGCAGCCCGGACAGGGGGGAAGAGACCCAGTACTTC. Translated, it gives CASSPDRGEETQYF.

The V call is TRBV5-1, the J call TRBJ1-2; D remains unclear. Between the trimmed V and J ends, which lost 0 bases and 7 bases, there was a span of 16 bases. The CDR3 consists of 15 residues. The germline V gene has CDR1 SGHRS and CDR2 YFSETQ. The CDR3 coding sequence is TGCGCCAGCAGCTTGGGGGCTGATATATCGAGTGGCTACACCTTC. This translates into CASSLGADISSGYTF.

The V and J genes are TRBV30 and TRBJ2-3; TRBD2 matches at 9 bases. V lost 3 bases, J lost 2 bases, and 9 bases stayed unmatched. Germline-derived CDR1 and CDR2 are GTSNPN and SVGIG (reference sequence). The CDR3 covers 16 residues. This CDR3 is CAWSGFSGGDTDTQYF. For the CDR3, the DNA is TGTGCCTGGAGCGGATTTAGCGGGGGAGACACAGATACGCAGTATTTT.

The rearrangement joins TRBV5-1 to TRBJ1-1, with 8 bases that match TRBD1. Per the germline V gene, CDR1 is SGHRS and CDR2 is YFSETQ. Unmatched junction bases numbered 9, after V lost 2 bases and J lost 6 bases. The CDR3 contains 15 residues. The CDR3, as DNA: TGCGCCAGCAGCTTCTCCTCAGGGGGCGCGGCTGAAGCTTTCTTT. This gives the protein CASSFSSGGAAEAFF.

This clone showed up just a few times. The genes are TRBV4-2 and TRBJ2-5; D is perhaps TRBD2 (8 bases). Germline V lookup: CDR1 LGHNA, CDR2 YNFKEQ. V shed 0 bases and J shed 6 bases, with 26 bases lying between them. This CDR3 comprises 19 residues. The CDR3: CASSQERTGGAGAFKTQYF. The CDR3 coding sequence is TGTGCCAGCAGCCAAGAACGGACAGGAGGAGCGGGGGCGTTTAAGACCCAGTACTTC.

The chain combines TRBV12-3 or TRBV12-4 with TRBJ1-2; 7 bases line up with TRBD1. CDR3 length equals 13 residues. V lost 3 bases to trimming and J lost 6 bases; unmatched junction nucleotides: 4. The CDR3 here is CASSLAQGNGYTF. The CDR3 DNA follows: TGTGCCAGCAGTTTGGCACAGGGGAATGGCTACACCTTC.